This TCR beta chain was sequenced for a study of T-cell reconstitution after alpha-beta-depleted transplantation in children. This CDR3 contains 14 residues. V was clipped by 3 bases and J by 4 bases; unmatched bases: 5. CDR1 is MDHEN, CDR2 SYDVKM, per germline. This clonotype has a count of ten or more. Preparation of the TCRbeta library used unique molecular identifiers. A single record per CDR3 protein comes from TCRdb applying MiXCR to the PCR reads. The sample lists 220,000 or so distinct CDR3 sequences; less than 9% were seen once. This receptor was obtained from a male patient younger than 18 who had a stem cell transplant for acute lymphoblastic leukemia, so the T cells may come from the graft donor. This chain joins TRBV28 and TRBJ2-5, with 7 bases that match TRBD1. Sample: PBMCs, mostly from graft donor cells, taken 180 days after TCRalphabeta/CD19-depleted stem cell transplant. The CDR3 region has the DNA TGTGCCAGCAGTTTTATACAGGGGTTAGAGACCCAGTACTTC. Translating gives CASSFIQGLETQYF.